Listed below are T cell receptor beta chains from one sample, sequenced in a study of blood T cell repertoires in COVID-19. The method was immunoSEQ multiplex PCR; TCRdb's version includes in-frame clones alone and lacks a portion of them. The data show about 38,000 clones, about 87% seen once. The sequencing input was peripheral blood. All receptors come from a middle-aged man with active or convalescent COVID-19. CDR3s include the opening cysteine and the closing phenylalanine or tryptophan. D genes are given only for firm matches. A row's size may be missing; if present it is once, few, many or a size class.

v_call,j_call,clone_size,d_call,cdr3_aa,cdr3_nt
TRBV5-4,TRBJ1-1,-,-,CASSLAFLSGVENTEAFF,TGTGCCAGCAGCTTGGCCTTTTTATCAGGGGTGGAGAACACTGAAGCTTTCTTT
TRBV7-2,TRBJ1-1,few,TRBD1,CASSLTTGGRYVNTEAFF,TGTGCCAGCAGCCTAACTACAGGGGGTCGGTATGTGAACACTGAAGCTTTCTTT
TRBV15,TRBJ2-5,-,-,CATSRDDPGDSQETQYF,TGTGCCACCAGCAGAGATGATCCTGGTGACAGCCAAGAGACCCAGTACTTC
TRBV27,TRBJ1-5,-,-,CASRQGLRGGPQHF,TGTGCCAGCAGACAGGGCCTCCGAGGTGGACCCCAGCATTTT
TRBV7-6,TRBJ2-1,-,TRBD2,CASSLYPSGSYNEQFF,TGTGCCAGCAGCTTATATCCTAGCGGGAGTTACAATGAGCAGTTCTTC
TRBV3-1/TRBV3-2,TRBJ2-1,-,TRBD2,CASSQSGSSYNEQFF,TGTGCCAGCAGCCAGAGCGGGAGCTCCTACAATGAGCAGTTCTTC
TRBV6-2/TRBV6-3,TRBJ1-5,-,-,CASSYSISGDHSNQPQHF,TGTGCCAGCAGTTACTCGATATCAGGGGACCATAGCAATCAGCCCCAGCATTTT
TRBV28,TRBJ1-2,-,-,CASRWAGRRGYTF,TGTGCCAGCAGGTGGGCGGGGAGGCGTGGCTACACCTTC
TRBV4-1,TRBJ2-7,-,TRBD2,CASSQAGGPVDEQYF,TGCGCCAGCAGCCAAGCGGGAGGGCCGGTCGACGAGCAGTACTTC
TRBV7-9,TRBJ1-1,once,-,CASSLDGGVNTEAFF,TGTGCCAGCAGCTTAGACGGCGGGGTAAACACTGAAGCTTTCTTT
TRBV3-1/TRBV3-2,TRBJ1-4,-,-,CASSQFSNEKLFF,TGTGCCAGCAGCCAATTTAGTAATGAAAAACTGTTTTTT
TRBV5-6,TRBJ2-7,-,TRBD1,CASSLLPGGEYEQYF,TGTGCCAGCAGCTTACTTCCAGGGGGCGAATACGAGCAGTACTTC
TRBV27,TRBJ2-7,-,TRBD2,CASRPGRVIDEQYF,TGTGCCAGCAGACCGGGGAGGGTAATAGACGAGCAGTACTTC
TRBV9,TRBJ2-3,-,-,CASSVTSTDTQYF,TGTGCCAGCAGCGTGACTAGCACAGATACGCAGTATTTT
TRBV24-1,TRBJ2-3,-,TRBD1,CATSEGTGWAKTDTQYF,TGTGCCACCAGTGAGGGGACAGGGTGGGCCAAAACAGATACGCAGTATTTT
TRBV19,TRBJ1-2,-,-,CASSEGTSDIGDYTF,TGTGCCAGTAGTGAGGGTACGTCAGACATTGGGGACTACACCTTC
TRBV19,TRBJ2-2,-,TRBD2,CASSPTVTSGRFTGELFF,TGTGCCAGTAGCCCAACCGTCACTAGCGGGAGATTCACCGGGGAGCTGTTTTTT
TRBV5-1,TRBJ2-5,-,-,CASSFLEETQYF,TGCGCCAGCAGCTTTTTAGAAGAGACCCAGTACTTC
TRBV28,TRBJ1-1,-,TRBD1,CASSLRQGAEAFF,TGTGCCAGCAGTTTACGGCAGGGGGCTGAAGCTTTCTTT
TRBV7-2,TRBJ1-5,-,TRBD1,CASSSGQGSNQPQHF,TGTGCCAGCAGCTCAGGACAGGGGAGCAATCAGCCCCAGCATTTT
TRBV7-9,TRBJ1-4,-,-,CASSLVAPEYEKLFF,TGTGCCAGCAGCTTAGTAGCTCCGGAGTATGAAAAACTGTTTTTT
TRBV30,TRBJ1-1,-,-,CAWSVLRGGGTFF,TGTGCCTGGAGTGTACTCAGGGGCGGTGGGACTTTCTTT
TRBV11-2,TRBJ2-2,few,-,CASTLYRDTTGELFF,TGTGCCAGCACCTTATACAGGGACACCACCGGGGAGCTGTTTTTT
TRBV2,TRBJ1-5,-,TRBD1,CASSPGQRNQPQHF,TGTGCCAGCAGCCCGGGACAGCGCAATCAGCCCCAGCATTTT
TRBV15,TRBJ1-2,-,TRBD1,CATSRGDSNYGYTF,TGTGCCACCAGCAGGGGGGACAGTAACTATGGCTACACCTTC
TRBV6-6,TRBJ1-2,-,TRBD1,CASETGSYGYTF,TGTGCCAGCGAGACAGGGAGCTATGGCTACACCTTC
TRBV9,TRBJ2-5,once,-,CASRSRDFQETQYF,TGTGCCAGCAGGAGCCGGGATTTCCAAGAGACCCAGTACTTC
TRBV6-5,TRBJ1-2,-,TRBD1,CASSYDWTGDGYTF,TGTGCCAGCAGTTACGATTGGACAGGGGATGGCTACACCTTC
TRBV4-2,TRBJ2-1,-,-,CASSQVSYNEQFF,TGTGCCAGCAGCCAAGTGAGCTACAATGAGCAGTTCTTC
TRBV5-1,TRBJ2-3,few,TRBD2,CASSGRVGTDTQYF,TGCGCCAGCAGCGGGAGGGTGGGCACAGATACGCAGTATTTT
TRBV2,TRBJ1-4,-,TRBD1,CASSLQGAYEKLFF,TGTGCCAGCAGTTTACAGGGGGCGTATGAAAAACTGTTTTTT
TRBV19,TRBJ1-4,-,-,CASSMQGSHLEKLFF,TGTGCCAGTAGTATGCAGGGTAGTCACCTAGAAAAACTGTTTTTT
TRBV11-2,TRBJ1-1,-,TRBD1,CASSGDRNTEAFF,TGTGCCAGCAGCGGGGACAGAAACACTGAAGCTTTCTTT
TRBV30,TRBJ1-4,-,TRBD1,CAWDDSGTGGTGGEKLFF,TGTGCCTGGGACGACAGCGGGACAGGGGGAACTGGAGGTGAAAAACTGTTTTTT
TRBV5-4,TRBJ2-5,-,TRBD1,CASSLDRGVKTQYF,TGTGCCAGCAGCTTGGACAGGGGCGTGAAGACCCAGTACTTC
TRBV7-6,TRBJ1-2,-,-,CASSLERGAEYGYTF,TGTGCCAGCAGCTTAGAACGGGGGGCAGAGTATGGCTACACCTTC
TRBV6-1,TRBJ1-5,-,-,CASSEARGDWPQHF,TGTGCCAGCAGTGAAGCGCGGGGGGATTGGCCCCAGCATTTT
TRBV19,TRBJ2-3,-,-,CASISRTDTQYF,TGTGCCAGTATATCCCGCACAGATACGCAGTATTTT
TRBV19,TRBJ1-2,-,-,CASKGGRDYGYTF,TGTGCCAGTAAGGGTGGCAGGGACTATGGCTACACCTTC
TRBV4-2,TRBJ2-5,many,-,CASSRPGDGETQYF,TGTGCCAGCAGCCGTCCGGGGGACGGGGAGACCCAGTACTTC
TRBV2,TRBJ1-1,-,TRBD1,CASRYGTENTEAFF,TGTGCCAGCAGGTACGGGACAGAGAACACTGAAGCTTTCTTT
TRBV6-6,TRBJ2-1,-,-,CASTTDSYNEQFF,TGTGCCAGCACCACTGACTCCTACAATGAGCAGTTCTTC
TRBV19,TRBJ1-4,few,-,CASAGLLHNEKLFF,TGTGCCAGTGCCGGACTCTTACATAATGAAAAACTGTTTTTT
TRBV7-6,TRBJ2-3,-,-,CASSSPGDTDTQYF,TGTGCCAGCAGCTCGCCCGGTGACACAGATACGCAGTATTTT
TRBV12-3/TRBV12-4,TRBJ1-2,once,-,CASSNDRGYTF,TGTGCCAGCAGCAACGACAGAGGCTACACCTTC
TRBV6-5,TRBJ1-6,-,TRBD1,CASRTGGSEFSPLHF,TGTGCCAGCAGAACAGGGGGATCGGAGTTTTCACCCCTCCACTTT
TRBV3-1/TRBV3-2,TRBJ2-1,-,TRBD2,CASSPGLASSYNEQFF,TGTGCCAGCAGCCCGGGACTAGCGTCTTCCTACAATGAGCAGTTCTTC
TRBV6-6,TRBJ1-5,-,TRBD1,CASSSSTGTQHF,TGTGCCAGCAGTTCCTCGACAGGGACCCAGCATTTT
TRBV28,TRBJ1-1,few,TRBD1,CASSLETGMNTEAFF,TGTGCCAGCAGTCTAGAGACAGGGATGAACACTGAAGCTTTCTTT
TRBV7-8,TRBJ1-2,-,-,CASSPKDIRTTYGYTF,TGTGCCAGCAGCCCTAAGGACATCCGCACAACATATGGCTACACCTTC
TRBV28,TRBJ1-2,-,-,CASSPLRNYGYTF,TGTGCCAGCAGCCCCCTGCGTAACTATGGCTACACCTTC
TRBV28,TRBJ1-5,-,-,CASSPLGGGNQPQHF,TGTGCCAGCAGTCCCCTCGGGGGTGGCAATCAGCCCCAGCATTTT
TRBV19,TRBJ1-5,-,-,CASSGGLNQPQHF,TGTGCCAGTAGTGGGGGACTCAATCAGCCCCAGCATTTT
TRBV2,TRBJ2-3,-,-,CASILLTDTQYF,TGTGCCAGCATACTACTCACAGATACGCAGTATTTT
TRBV10-3,TRBJ2-7,-,-,CAISGPGQPTYEQYF,TGTGCCATCAGTGGTCCAGGACAGCCGACCTACGAGCAGTACTTC
TRBV9,TRBJ2-3,-,TRBD2,CASTRAAGGRDTQYF,TGTGCCAGCACCCGGGCAGCGGGGGGGAGAGATACGCAGTATTTT
TRBV19,TRBJ1-4,once,-,CASSTHPGGNEKLFF,TGTGCCAGTAGTACCCACCCGGGAGGCAATGAAAAACTGTTTTTT